The 24 T cell receptor beta chains listed next were all sequenced from one sample in a study of blood T cells in healthy people across ages. A J-beta primer mix and a sample-barcoded 5' primer were used in a second PCR of roughly 6 to 11 cycles. From the 5' RACE reads, TCRdb called clonotypes with MiXCR, one entry per CDR3 protein. The sample contains almost 800,000 distinct CDR3 sequences, roughly 60% of which appear only once. The specimen was blood. The receptors were sampled from a man younger than 45 in good health.

The chain uses TRBV6-2 or TRBV6-3 and TRBJ2-1, with 12 positions matching TRBD2. J lost 0 bases, V lost 8 bases, and 8 bases had no gene match. In germline, CDR1 is MNHEY, CDR2 SVGEGT. This CDR3 comprises 17 residues. The CDR3 bases are TGTGCCAGCCGGATGCTAGCGGGAGGGAGCTCCTACAATGAGCAGTTCTTC. Translation: CASRMLAGGSSYNEQFF.

The chain joins TRBV20-1 to TRBJ1-5, with 8 bases identical to TRBD1. Trimming at V came to 6 bases and at J to 7 bases, leaving 8 bases not matched to a gene. Per germline, CDR1 DFQATT and CDR2 SNEGSKA (reference sequence). The length of the CDR3 is 13 residues. CDR3 amino acids: CSATGGVLQPQHF. CDR3 nucleotide sequence: TGCAGTGCAACAGGGGGGGTATTGCAGCCCCAGCATTTT.

This clonotype was counted between two and nine times. The chain has TRBV20-1 and TRBJ2-4, with D possibly matching TRBD2 (5 bases). The DNA end favors TRBJ2-7, so the J call may be wrong. Germline CDR1 reads DFQATT; CDR2 reads SNEGSKA (reference sequence). The length of the CDR3 is 14 residues. The DNA of the CDR3 is TGCAGTGCTAGTCGTGGGAGTGGTTCCTACGAGCAGTACTTC. It yields the protein CSASRGSGSYEQYF.

This clonotype occurred a few times. The V and J genes are TRBV20-1 and TRBJ2-5; 7 bases fit TRBD2. Germline V lookup: CDR1 DFQATT, CDR2 SNEGSKA (reference sequence). J gave up 0 bases and V 3 bases, and 7 bases lay outside the gene matches. This CDR3 has 15 amino acids. CDR3 residues: CSASPLGGYQETQYF. Written as DNA, the CDR3 is TGCAGTGCTAGTCCGCTCGGGGGGTACCAAGAGACCCAGTACTTC.

The gene calls are TRBV6-2 or TRBV6-3 and TRBJ1-5; 7 positions agree with TRBD1. Germline lookup yields CDR1 MNHEY and CDR2 SVGEGT. V gave up 8 bases and J gave up 4 bases; unmatched junction bases: 2. The CDR3 runs to 12 residues. The CDR3 bases are TGTGCCAGCCGGGACAGTAATCAGCCCCAGCATTTT. Encoded protein: CASRDSNQPQHF.

The genes are TRBV20-1 and TRBJ2-7; D is tentatively TRBD1 or TRBD2 (5 bases each). This CDR3 comprises 16 residues. Trimming cost V 0 bases and J 11 bases, with 26 bases left between them. Germline values: CDR1 DFQATT, CDR2 SNEGSKA (reference sequence). The CDR3 sequence: CSARETGRPTLRAEYF. For the CDR3, the DNA is TGCAGTGCTAGAGAAACGGGACGCCCGACTCTACGAGCGGAGTACTTC.

This clonotype was counted ten times or more. The genes are TRBV5-1 and TRBJ2-3, with D unresolved. The germline V and J ends were trimmed by 1 base and 2 bases, with 8 bases remaining between them. The CDR3 has 14 residues. Germline CDR1 SGHRS, CDR2 YFSETQ. Written as DNA, the CDR3 is TGCGCCAGCAGCTTGAGACTGGACACAGATACGCAGTATTTT. Its translation is CASSLRLDTDTQYF.

This clonotype was counted between two and nine times. The chain carries TRBV5-1 and TRBJ2-7, with unresolved D. This CDR3 contains 14 residues. V was shortened by 3 bases and J by 0 bases, with 10 bases between the two germline ends. Germline assignment: CDR1 SGHRS and CDR2 YFSETQ. The CDR3 region is CASSWVGDSYEQYF. The CDR3, as DNA: TGCGCCAGCAGCTGGGTTGGGGACTCCTACGAGCAGTACTTC.

V gene TRBV29-1 combines with J gene TRBJ1-2; D call uncertain. Per germline, CDR1 SQVTM and CDR2 ANQGSEA. The V end was cut by 6 bases, the J end by 7 bases, with 15 bases between. This CDR3 is 12 amino acids long. The CDR3 DNA follows: TGCAGCGTCAATTTACTGGGGTCTGGCTACACCTTC. This codes for CSVNLLGSGYTF.

This rearrangement joins TRBV6-2 or TRBV6-3 to TRBJ2-1; TRBD1 is a possible D gene (6 bases). Germline loops: CDR1 MNHEY, CDR2 SVGEGT. Between the trimmed V and J ends, which lost 2 bases and 8 bases, there was a span of 16 bases. This CDR3 spans 15 amino acids. The CDR3 sequence: CASSYGGRGLDEQFF. The CDR3 nucleotides are TGTGCCAGCAGTTACGGGGGCAGGGGCCTGGATGAGCAGTTCTTC.

The chain couples TRBV25-1 to TRBJ2-2; D is unclear. Per the germline V gene, CDR1 is MGHDK and CDR2 is SYGVNS. V was shortened by 3 bases and J by 5 bases, with 7 bases between the two germline ends. The CDR3 has 13 amino acids. CDR3 DNA: TGTGCCAGCAGTGAGCGGAAGACCGGGGAGCTGTTTTTT. Protein sequence: CASSERKTGELFF.

A few counts support this clonotype. The V and J genes are TRBV10-3 and TRBJ2-7; no firm D call. Trimming stripped 0 bases from V and 0 bases from J, with 9 bases between. Looked up from germline, CDR1 is ENHRY and CDR2 is SYGVKD. The CDR3 is made up of 15 amino acids. Here the CDR3 DNA reads TGTGCCATCAGTGAGTCGTACGCGCTCTCCTACGAGCAGTACTTC. It is translated as CAISESYALSYEQYF.

The V and J genes are TRBV29-1 and TRBJ2-5, with 10 bases lining up with TRBD1. The germline V gene encodes CDR1 SQVTM and CDR2 ANQGSEA. Losses at the gene ends were 6 bases for V and 11 bases for J; bases not matched to a gene: 15. The CDR3 length is 14 residues. As DNA, the CDR3 is TGCAGCGTCGGTACCGGGACAGGGGCCTTGGAGCAGTACTTC. The encoded protein is CSVGTGTGALEQYF. The entire variable domain, with the rest obtained from reference TRBV29-1 and TRBJ2-5, is as follows: SAVISQKPSRDICQRGTSLTIQCQVDSQVTMMFWYRQQPGQSLTLIATANQGSEATYESGFVIDKFPISRPNLTFSTLTVSNMSPEDSSIYLCSVGTGTGALEQYFGPGTRLLVL.

This chain links TRBV5-1 with TRBJ2-5; possible D gene TRBD1, 6 bases. Germline V gives CDR1 SGHRS, CDR2 YFSETQ. The V and J ends lost 1 base and 5 bases respectively, with 18 bases between them. CDR3 length: 16 residues. The DNA for the CDR3 is TGCGCCAGCAGCTTGTCTCCGGGACAAGGGGCGGAGACCCAGTACTTC. Amino acids: CASSLSPGQGAETQYF.

The sample holds one count of this clonotype. The chain recombines TRBV2 with TRBJ1-2; 9 nucleotides agree with TRBD1. V was pared by 6 bases and J by 5 bases, with 10 bases of the junction left unmatched. Germline V gives CDR1 SNHLY, CDR2 FYNNEI. This CDR3 contains 15 residues. The DNA for the CDR3 is TGTGCCAGCAGAACGGACAGGGGCCTCGGGTATGGCTACACCTTC. The encoded protein is CASRTDRGLGYGYTF.

This clonotype was counted between two and nine times. This chain joins TRBV12-3 or TRBV12-4 and TRBJ2-1, with 9 bases that match TRBD2. J was trimmed by 8 bases and V by 7 bases; bases with no gene match: 12. CDR3 length: 15 residues. The CDR3 nucleotides read TGTGCCAGCACCGTAACTAGCGGGCCCGAGGATGAGCAGTTCTTC. Protein: CASTVTSGPEDEQFF.

The rearrangement uses TRBV6-2 or TRBV6-3 and TRBJ2-3; D is unclear. Germline assignment: CDR1 MNHEY and CDR2 SVGEGT. The CDR3 is 16 residues long. Trimming took off 0 bases at V and 5 bases at J, with 15 bases between the two ends. The CDR3 coding sequence is TGTGCCAGCAGTTACTCGATAGGCGAGGACGTAGATACGCAGTATTTT. This codes for CASSYSIGEDVDTQYF.

About this clonotype itself: A clone one base away is much larger, so this may be a read error. V usage is TRBV29-1 and J usage is TRBJ2-1, with a possible D match to TRBD1 (6 bases). Trimming removed 7 bases at V and 8 bases at J, with 15 bases between. The CDR3 is 12 residues long. Per germline, CDR1 SQVTM and CDR2 ANQGSEA. The CDR3 loop is CSDSLQGDEQFF. In DNA, the CDR3 is TGCAGCGATAGCTTACAGGGTGATGAGCAGTTCTTC.

The rearrangement uses TRBV28 and TRBJ1-2, with D uncertain. CDR3 length: 14 residues. Germline lookup yields CDR1 MDHEN and CDR2 SYDVKM. The V end was cut by 6 bases, the J end by 4 bases, with 15 bases between. The CDR3 nucleotides read TGTGCCAGCAGCCCCAGGAACCTATTCTATGGCTACACCTTC. This codes for CASSPRNLFYGYTF.

This clonotype appeared a single time. The genes are TRBV20-1 and TRBJ1-2; no reliable D call. CDR3 length equals 11 residues. Trimming left V 6 bases short and J 8 bases short, with 13 bases between. In germline, CDR1 is DFQATT, CDR2 SNEGSKA (reference sequence). CDR3 nucleotides: TGCAGTGCCGAGGACCGGGAGGGCTACACCTTC. Its translation: CSAEDREGYTF.

This clonotype showed up just once. An end of the junction differs from the germline gene, which may be a read error. The chain uses TRBV6-5 and TRBJ1-6; TRBD1 might be the D (5 bases). CDR1 is MNHEY and CDR2 is SVGAGI in the germline V gene. CDR3 size: 16 residues. The CDR3 nucleotides are TGTGCCAGCGGTTACTCGTTGTTAGGGGAAAGCTCACCCCTCCACTTT. It is translated as CASGYSLLGESSPLHF.

This clonotype was counted once. This chain uses TRBV3-1 with TRBJ2-5, with D uncertain. Gene TRBJ2-7 matches the end of the DNA better, so the J call may be wrong. The CDR3 spans 12 residues. Germline lookup yields CDR1 LGHDT and CDR2 YNNKEL (reference sequence). CDR3: CASSQGHYEQYF. DNA of the CDR3: TGTGCCAGCAGCCAAGGACACTACGAGCAGTACTTC.

The sample holds one count of this clonotype. The genes are TRBV12-3 or TRBV12-4 and TRBJ2-2; D unresolved. V was pared by 8 bases and J by 6 bases, with 7 bases between. The length of the CDR3 is 11 residues. CDR3 DNA: TGTGCCAGCCAATGGGCCGGGGAGCTGTTTTTT. It yields the protein CASQWAGELFF.

J is TRBJ1-2 and V is TRBV4-3, with unresolved D. Trimming shortened V by 1 base and J by 4 bases, and 13 bases separated the two germline ends. Germline V CDR1 and CDR2: LGHNA, YSLEER. CDR3 length: 15 amino acids. The CDR3 DNA sequence: TGCGCCAGCAGCCAAGGGATAGGTGGAGGCTATGGCTACACCTTC. Translation gives CASSQGIGGGYGYTF.